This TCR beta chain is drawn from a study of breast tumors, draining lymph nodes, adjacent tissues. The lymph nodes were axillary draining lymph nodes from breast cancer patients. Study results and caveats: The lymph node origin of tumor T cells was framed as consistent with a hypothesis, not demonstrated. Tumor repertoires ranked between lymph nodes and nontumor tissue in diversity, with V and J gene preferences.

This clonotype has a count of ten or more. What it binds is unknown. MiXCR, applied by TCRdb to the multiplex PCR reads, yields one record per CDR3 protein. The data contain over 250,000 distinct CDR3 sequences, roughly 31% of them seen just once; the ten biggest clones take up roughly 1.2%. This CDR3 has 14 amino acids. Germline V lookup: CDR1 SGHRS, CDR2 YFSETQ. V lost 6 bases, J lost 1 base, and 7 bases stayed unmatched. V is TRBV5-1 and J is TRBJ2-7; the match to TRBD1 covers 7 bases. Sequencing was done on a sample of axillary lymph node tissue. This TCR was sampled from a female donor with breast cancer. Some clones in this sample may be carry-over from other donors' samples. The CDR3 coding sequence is TGCGCCAGCACTCCATCGACAGGGTCCTACGAGCAGTACTTC. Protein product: CASTPSTGSYEQYF.